The T cell receptor (beta chain) under discussion was sequenced for a study of T cells in narcolepsy. Study-level information: Enrolled donors included narcolepsy type 1 or type 2 patients and healthy controls.

The ends lost 8 bases at V and 5 bases at J; junction bases unmatched: 6. The CDR3 runs to 12 residues. Germline CDR1 reads SGHTA; CDR2 reads FQGNSA. The table came from immunoSEQ multiplex PCR; TCRdb's copy has only in-frame clones and leaves some out. Here the sample spans approximately 40,000 clones, approximately 89% being singletons. J is TRBJ2-7 and V is TRBV7-2, with 7 bases that match TRBD2. The sample comprised CD45RA- memory CD4+ T cells from PBMCs. This receptor was obtained from a human donor with narcolepsy. This CDR3 reads CASRDYLDEQYF. CDR3 bases: TGTGCCAGCCGGGACTACCTCGACGAGCAGTACTTC.